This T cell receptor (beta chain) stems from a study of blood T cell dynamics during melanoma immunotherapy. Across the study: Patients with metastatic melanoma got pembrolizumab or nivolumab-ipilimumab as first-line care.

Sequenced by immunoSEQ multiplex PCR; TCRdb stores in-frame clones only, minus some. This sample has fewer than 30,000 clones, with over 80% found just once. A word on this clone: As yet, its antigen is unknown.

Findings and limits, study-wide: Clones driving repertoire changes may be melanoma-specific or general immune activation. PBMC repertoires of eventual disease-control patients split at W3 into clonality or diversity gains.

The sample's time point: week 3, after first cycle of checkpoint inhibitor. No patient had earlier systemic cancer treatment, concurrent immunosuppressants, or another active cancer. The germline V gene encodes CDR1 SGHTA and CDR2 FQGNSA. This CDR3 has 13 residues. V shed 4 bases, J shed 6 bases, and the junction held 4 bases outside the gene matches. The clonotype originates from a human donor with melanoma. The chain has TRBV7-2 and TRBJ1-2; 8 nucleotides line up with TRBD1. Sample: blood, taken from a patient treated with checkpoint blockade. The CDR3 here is CASSSDRGNGYTF. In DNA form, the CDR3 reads TGTGCCAGCAGCTCAGACAGGGGAAATGGCTACACCTTC.